These 17 T cell receptor beta chains originate from one sample sequenced in a study of blood T cell repertoires in COVID-19 (dated by TCRdb to about 2020). Receptor amplification or capture employed the immunoSEQ multiplex PCR assay. In its TCRdb copy, this immuneACCESS table keeps in-frame sequences only and misses some clones. Where compared with another copy, unresolved V genes explain less than half of these, and the others have no known cause. For this sample there are hundreds of thousands of clones; under 90% appear just once. Clones ranked in the top ten supply around 16% of the sample. Sequencing was performed on PBMCs or T cells enriched from blood (not recorded which). The receptors were gathered from a man between 18 and 29 years old who had recovered from COVID-19.

The V call is TRBV7-9, the J call TRBJ1-5; D unclear. Trimming pared 5 bases from V and 6 bases from J, leaving 11 bases between. This CDR3 comprises 13 residues. Germline V gene lookup returns CDR1 SEHNR and CDR2 FQNEAQ (reference sequence). The CDR3 region is CASSQAVGQPQHF. The CDR3, as DNA: TGTGCCAGCAGCCAGGCTGTGGGTCAGCCCCAGCATTTT.

The chain has TRBV18 and TRBJ2-4; D uncertain. The ends were cut back, 2 bases at V and 4 bases at J, with 12 bases in the middle. The CDR3 runs to 15 residues. Germline loops: CDR1 KGHSH, CDR2 LQKENI. The CDR3 region is CASSPVGDGKNIQYF. The CDR3 DNA reads TGTGCCAGCTCACCAGTTGGAGACGGGAAAAACATTCAGTACTTC.

This rearrangement joins TRBV4-1 to TRBJ1-2; 7 nucleotides agree with TRBD1. Germline V gene lookup returns CDR1 MGHRA and CDR2 YSYEKL. The CDR3 sequence is 13 residues long. Trimming took 2 bases from V and 7 from J; bases not matched to a gene: 4. The CDR3: CASSQTGVRGYTF. In DNA, the CDR3 is TGCGCCAGCAGCCAAACAGGGGTGCGTGGCTACACCTTC.

The gene calls are TRBV4-1 and TRBJ2-7; TRBD1 agrees at 7 bases. V was clipped by 8 bases and J by 2 bases; unmatched bases: 9. The CDR3 spans 14 residues. The germline CDR1 and CDR2 sequences are MGHRA and YSYEKL. The CDR3, as DNA: TGCGCCAGCGCGAAAGGGGGCGCGACCTACGAGCAGTACTTC. Protein sequence: CASAKGGATYEQYF.

V and J are TRBV4-1 and TRBJ2-5; a weak D match, TRBD2 (5 bases). Between the trimmed V and J ends, which lost 1 base and 4 bases, there was a span of 7 bases. Germline CDR1 reads MGHRA; CDR2 reads YSYEKL. This CDR3 is built from 13 residues. CDR3 bases: TGCGCCAGCAGCCAAGTCGGAGGAGAGACCCAGTACTTC. Amino acids: CASSQVGGETQYF.

The chain carries TRBV19 and TRBJ1-1, with D possibly TRBD1 on 6 matching bases. Trimming left V 6 bases short and J 6 bases short, with 17 bases between. The CDR3 extends over 14 amino acids. Germline loops: CDR1 LNHDA, CDR2 SQIVND (reference sequence). The CDR3 nucleotides are TGTGCCAGTAGAAAGGACAGAGGCAATGCTGAAGCTTTCTTT. As protein: CASRKDRGNAEAFF.

The chain couples TRBV28 to TRBJ1-3, with TRBD1 identical over 7 bases. Germline V lookup: CDR1 MDHEN, CDR2 SYDVKM. This CDR3 comprises 17 residues. J gave up 1 base and V 6 bases, and 12 bases lay outside the gene matches. CDR3 region: CASSRPRQGPSGNTIYF. The CDR3 bases are TGTGCCAGCAGCCGACCCCGACAGGGACCATCTGGAAACACCATATATTTT. Complete variable domain (other parts from reference TRBV28 and TRBJ1-3): DVKVTQSSRYLVKRTGEKVFLECVQDMDHENMFWYRQDPGLGLRLIYFSYDVKMKEKGDIPEGYSVSREKKERFSLILESASTNQTSMYLCASSRPRQGPSGNTIYFGEGSWLTVV.

The CDR3 here is CASSEIRGPWGYTF. The CDR3 bases are TGTGCCAGCAGTGAAATCAGGGGCCCTTGGGGCTACACCTTC. The V gene is TRBV6-1, the J gene TRBJ1-2, with D perhaps TRBD1 (6 bases). This CDR3 is 14 amino acids long. The V end was cut by 2 bases, the J end by 8 bases, with 15 bases between. The germline V gene has CDR1 MNHNS and CDR2 SASEGT.

V is TRBV6-1 and J is TRBJ1-3; D remains unclear. Per the germline V gene, CDR1 is MNHNS and CDR2 is SASEGT. The CDR3 has 13 amino acids. Trimming removed 1 base at V and 6 bases at J, with 7 bases between. The CDR3 DNA is TGTGCCAGCAGTGAAGGGCAGGCAAACACCATATATTTT. It encodes CASSEGQANTIYF.

The CDR3 DNA reads TGCAGCGTCGCCGGGACAGGTTCGATACATGGCTACACCTTC. This sequence encodes CSVAGTGSIHGYTF. The J gene is TRBJ1-2, the V gene TRBV29-1; 8 positions agree with TRBD1. CDR3 length: 14 residues. V was clipped by 6 bases and J by 6 bases; unmatched bases: 12. CDR1 is SQVTM and CDR2 is ANQGSEA in the germline V gene.

This sequence joins TRBV19 and TRBJ1-4; D remains ambiguous. The CDR3 consists of 13 residues. The germline V gene has CDR1 LNHDA and CDR2 SQIVND (reference sequence). V dropped 10 bases and J dropped 2 bases, with 11 bases sitting between them. The chain's CDR3 is CATSRGTNEKLFF. The CDR3 bases are TGTGCCACCAGTAGAGGGACTAATGAAAAACTGTTTTTT.

The chain combines TRBV7-8 with TRBJ2-7; 11 bases align to TRBD1. Germline V gene data show CDR1 as SGHVS and CDR2 as FQNEAQ. With V trimmed by 7 bases and J by 0 bases, 8 bases remained unmatched. The CDR3 is made up of 16 amino acids. As DNA, the CDR3 is TGTGCCAGCACCTCGGACAGGGGGCGAAGCTCCTACGAGCAGTACTTC. Translated, it gives CASTSDRGRSSYEQYF. Full variable domain (remainder filled in from reference TRBV7-8 and TRBJ2-7): GAGVSQSPRYKVAKRGQDVALRCDPISGHVSLFWYQQALGQGPEFLTYFQNEAQLDKSGLPSDRFFAERPEGSVSTLKIQRTQQEDSAVYLCASTSDRGRSSYEQYFGPGTRLTVT.

In DNA form, the CDR3 reads TGTGCCAGCAGTTTTGGGACACGAAATGAGCAGTTCTTC. This sequence encodes CASSFGTRNEQFF. The rearrangement links TRBV12-3 or TRBV12-4 to TRBJ2-1, with D possibly being TRBD1 (6 bases). Trimming pared 3 bases from V and 7 bases from J, leaving 10 bases between. The CDR3 consists of 13 residues.

The CDR3 bases are TGTGCCAGCAGCTTATTCGATAACTCAGATACGCAGTATTTT. This sequence encodes CASSLFDNSDTQYF. The chain carries TRBV7-3 and TRBJ2-3, with D unclear. The CDR3 contains 14 residues. V dropped 2 bases and J dropped 4 bases, with 10 bases sitting between them. Germline CDR1 is SGHTA and CDR2 is FQGTGA.

This chain connects TRBV5-1 to TRBJ2-2; 7 nucleotides align to TRBD2. CDR1 and CDR2 from the germline V gene are SGHRS and YFSETQ. The J segment lost 0 bases and the V segment lost 3 bases, leaving 2 bases of the junction unmatched. This CDR3 region has 15 residues. The CDR3 sequence is CASSSSGANTGELFF. The CDR3 bases are TGCGCCAGCAGCTCTAGCGGCGCGAACACCGGGGAGCTGTTTTTT.

The chain is built from TRBV10-1 and TRBJ1-1, with D maybe TRBD1 (5 bases). The germline V gene has CDR1 WNHNN and CDR2 SYGVQD (reference sequence). Trimming left V 2 bases short and J 4 bases short, with 5 bases between. The CDR3 totals 12 residues. CDR3 sequence (DNA): TGCGCCAGCAGTGAGGGGGCCACTGAAGCTTTCTTT. Residues: CASSEGATEAFF.

This rearrangement joins TRBV5-8 to TRBJ1-1, with no clear D. Trimming removed 3 bases from V and 8 bases from J, with 8 bases in between. The CDR3 length is 11 residues. Germline V gene sequence: CDR1 SGHTS, CDR2 YDEGEE. CDR3 nucleotide sequence: TGTGCCAGCAGCTACCTAGGAGAAGCTTTCTTT. Translating gives CASSYLGEAFF.